This record looks at one TCR beta chain sequence and its context. The antigen remains undetermined. The PCR employed 60 Vbeta primers together with 13 Jbeta primers. This table comes from immunoSEQ multiplex PCR, and its TCRdb copy is limited to in-frame clones, with some not included. The table lists about 110,000 clones, roughly 76% of them singletons. The source of the sample is a study of cytomegalovirus exposure and HLA in healthy donors. Across the whole study: Genotyping showed roughly 76% of roughly 390 donors falling in the Caucasian-associated ancestry cluster.

Study-wide results and caveats: The study labeled under 200 TCR beta chains cytomegalovirus-associated.

The J segment lost 6 bases and the V segment lost 4 bases, leaving 10 bases of the junction unmatched. Germline V lookup: CDR1 SGDLS, CDR2 YYNGEE. This CDR3 is 14 amino acids long. Material for sequencing was PBMCs. V gene TRBV9 combines with J gene TRBJ2-7; TRBD1 aligns across 7 bases. This clonotype was sampled from a woman in her forties or fifties in good health and CMV-seropositive. As DNA, the CDR3 is TGTGCCAGCAGCCCTACAGGGGAAGGAGGCGAGCAGTACTTC. Protein: CASSPTGEGGEQYF.